This is a list of T cell receptor beta chains from one sample in a study of T cells in Graves' hyperthyroidism and ophthalmopathy. MiXCR was run by TCRdb on the multiplex PCR reads, yielding one entry per CDR3 protein. The table records 250,000 or so distinct CDR3 sequences, 16% of them present only once. The specimen sequenced was blood. These receptors came from a woman under 30 with Graves' ophthalmopathy. The CDR3 runs from the conserved cysteine through the conserved F or W. D genes are given only for firm matches. Size values are once, few and many counts, or a class for expanded clones, and some rows have none.

D gene	V gene	J gene	clone size	CDR3 protein	CDR3 DNA
TRBD1	TRBV5-1	TRBJ1-2	many	CASSVSGTGNADGYTF	TGCGCCAGCAGCGTTTCCGGGACAGGGAATGCGGATGGCTACACCTTC
TRBD1	TRBV6-1	TRBJ1-4	many	CATPPDRENEKLFF	TGTGCCACACCACCGGACAGGGAGAATGAAAAACTGTTTTTT
TRBD2	TRBV20-1	TRBJ2-5	many	CSARPTSGRAAEETQYF	TGCAGTGCTAGACCCACTAGCGGGAGGGCCGCGGAAGAGACCCAGTACTTC
.	TRBV20-1	TRBJ1-2	many	CSAPLGTPSWYGYTF	TGCAGTGCCCCCTTGGGCACCCCGTCCTGGTATGGCTACACCTTC
TRBD1	TRBV2	TRBJ1-5	many	CASSGSGGQPQHF	TGTGCCAGCAGTGGGTCAGGGGGCCAGCCCCAGCATTTT
TRBD1	TRBV30	TRBJ1-2	.	CAWSSDRANYGYTF	TGTGCCTGGAGCTCGGACAGGGCGAACTATGGCTACACCTTC
.	TRBV6-1	TRBJ2-7	many	CASSDGGTSYEQYF	TGTGCCAGCAGTGATGGGGGGACCTCCTACGAGCAGTACTTC
TRBD2	TRBV6-2/TRBV6-3	TRBJ2-3	many	CASSPRDYHTDTQYF	TGTGCCAGCAGCCCCCGGGACTACCACACAGATACGCAGTATTTT
.	TRBV9	TRBJ1-2	many	CASSVEGATNYGYTF	TGTGCCAGCAGCGTAGAAGGGGCAACTAACTATGGCTACACCTTC
TRBD1	TRBV28	TRBJ2-7	many	CASSPHMGQGQYEQYF	TGTGCCAGCAGCCCCCATATGGGACAGGGACAATACGAGCAGTACTTC
TRBD2	TRBV30	TRBJ2-4	many	CAWSGGGGSNIQYF	TGTGCCTGGAGTGGTGGCGGGGGGTCAAACATTCAGTACTTC
.	TRBV24-1	TRBJ2-3	many	CATSDRKTDTQYF	TGTGCCACCAGTGATCGTAAGACAGATACGCAGTATTTT
.	TRBV7-2	TRBJ2-3	many	CASSQQRGTDTQYF	TGTGCCAGCAGTCAACAGCGGGGCACAGATACGCAGTATTTT
.	TRBV20-1	TRBJ1-1	many	CSAQTDLRTEAFF	TGCAGTGCCCAGACAGATCTAAGGACTGAAGCTTTCTTT
.	TRBV27	TRBJ2-1	few	CASRYDLASEQFF	TGTGCCAGCAGGTACGACCTGGCGTCCGAGCAGTTCTTC
.	TRBV24-1	TRBJ2-1	many	CATSEPTGIISNEQFF	TGTGCCACCAGTGAGCCCACAGGGATAATCTCCAATGAGCAGTTCTTC
.	TRBV27	TRBJ2-5	.	CASANRGWGQETQYF	TGTGCCAGCGCGAACCGAGGGTGGGGTCAAGAGACCCAGTACTTC
TRBD2	TRBV4-1	TRBJ2-5	.	CASSQVGLAGVAFGVKETQYF	TGCGCCAGCAGCCAAGTCGGACTAGCGGGAGTGGCTTTTGGTGTAAAAGAGACCCAGTACTTC
.	TRBV9	TRBJ2-3	many	CASSVPGASTDTQYF	TGTGCCAGCAGCGTTCCCGGGGCCAGCACAGATACGCAGTATTTT
.	TRBV9	TRBJ1-6	.	CASNEPKGSPLHF	TGTGCCAGCAACGAACCTAAGGGTTCACCCCTCCACTTT
.	TRBV6-1	TRBJ2-2	many	CASSEHGAGELFF	TGTGCCAGCAGTGAACACGGGGCCGGGGAGCTGTTTTTT
.	TRBV6-1	TRBJ2-3	many	CASLSVGTQYF	TGTGCCAGCCTTTCCGTCGGTACGCAGTATTTT
TRBD1	TRBV6-2/TRBV6-3	TRBJ2-5	many	CASSYAGGGETQYF	TGTGCCAGCAGTTATGCAGGGGGCGGGGAGACCCAGTACTTC
.	TRBV7-9	TRBJ1-1	many	CASSLPPTVRNTEAFF	TGTGCCAGCAGCTTACCCCCGACAGTTCGGAACACTGAAGCTTTCTTT
.	TRBV4-1	TRBJ2-3	many	CASSEDRLYTDTQYF	TGCGCCAGCAGCGAGGACAGACTATACACAGATACGCAGTATTTT
TRBD2	TRBV3-1	TRBJ2-7	many	CASSQDRTSGGGYEQYF	TGTGCCAGCAGCCAAGATCGGACTAGCGGGGGGGGATACGAGCAGTACTTC
TRBD2	TRBV5-1	TRBJ2-7	many	CASSLETGGSYEQYF	TGCGCCAGCAGCTTGGAAACGGGAGGGAGCTACGAGCAGTACTTC
.	TRBV14	TRBJ1-1	many	CASSRFLGTEAFF	TGTGCCAGCAGCCGTTTTCTCGGGACTGAAGCTTTCTTT
.	TRBV28	TRBJ2-3	.	CASTGTPPDTQYF	TGTGCCAGCACCGGGACCCCTCCAGATACGCAGTATTTT
TRBD1	TRBV3-1	TRBJ1-1	many	CASSSYGRGRVGTEAFF	TGTGCCAGCAGTTCTTACGGCAGGGGGCGCGTAGGCACTGAAGCTTTCTTT
.	TRBV11-3	TRBJ1-6	many	CASSSRAENSPLHF	TGTGCCAGCAGCTCAAGAGCGGAAAATTCACCCCTCCACTTT
TRBD1	TRBV28	TRBJ1-1	many	CASIIGRGRVDTEAFF	TGTGCCAGCATTATAGGCAGGGGGCGCGTGGACACTGAAGCTTTCTTT
TRBD2	TRBV13	TRBJ2-7	few	CASSPGLAGAGGEQYF	TGTGCCAGCAGCCCGGGACTAGCGGGAGCCGGAGGCGAGCAGTACTTC
.	TRBV6-1	TRBJ1-6	many	CVSSEFEGSYNSPLHF	TGTGTCAGCAGTGAATTCGAGGGCTCCTATAATTCACCCCTCCACTTT
.	TRBV20-1	TRBJ1-5	many	CSASPSSNQPQHF	TGCAGTGCTAGTCCCAGTAGCAATCAGCCCCAGCATTTT
.	TRBV10-3	TRBJ1-1	many	CAVSVVRTEAFF	TGTGCCGTCAGTGTTGTCAGGACTGAAGCTTTCTTT
.	TRBV20-1	TRBJ1-5	many	CSARTGSSNQPQHF	TGCAGTGCTAGAACAGGGTCTAGCAATCAGCCCCAGCATTTT
.	TRBV3-1	TRBJ1-3	few	CASSPRPSSGNTIYF	TGTGCCAGCAGCCCACGACCCAGCTCTGGAAACACCATATATTTT
.	TRBV7-2	TRBJ2-1	many	CASSPASVGAYNEQFF	TGTGCCAGCAGCCCGGCCTCGGTGGGAGCCTACAATGAGCAGTTCTTC
.	TRBV11-2	TRBJ2-7	many	CASSSRGPTSYEQYF	TGTGCCAGCAGCTCGCGGGGACCGACCTCCTACGAGCAGTACTTC
.	TRBV27	TRBJ1-4	.	CASSSRMSAVNEKLFF	TGTGCCAGCAGTTCCCGAATGAGCGCGGTCAATGAAAAACTGTTTTTT
TRBD1	TRBV7-6	TRBJ1-4	many	CASSLQGAGEKLFF	TGTGCCAGCAGCTTACAGGGGGCGGGGGAAAAACTGTTTTTT
TRBD2	TRBV27	TRBJ2-3	.	CASSFTSGETDTQYF	TGTGCCAGCAGTTTCACTAGCGGGGAAACAGATACGCAGTATTTT
.	TRBV30	TRBJ2-2	many	CAWNYGVRGTTGELFF	TGTGCCTGGAACTACGGGGTGAGGGGCACGACCGGGGAGCTGTTTTTT
.	TRBV3-1	TRBJ2-7	.	CASSPQIPGLRSYEQYF	TGTGCCAGCAGCCCGCAGATTCCGGGACTTAGGTCCTACGAGCAGTACTTC